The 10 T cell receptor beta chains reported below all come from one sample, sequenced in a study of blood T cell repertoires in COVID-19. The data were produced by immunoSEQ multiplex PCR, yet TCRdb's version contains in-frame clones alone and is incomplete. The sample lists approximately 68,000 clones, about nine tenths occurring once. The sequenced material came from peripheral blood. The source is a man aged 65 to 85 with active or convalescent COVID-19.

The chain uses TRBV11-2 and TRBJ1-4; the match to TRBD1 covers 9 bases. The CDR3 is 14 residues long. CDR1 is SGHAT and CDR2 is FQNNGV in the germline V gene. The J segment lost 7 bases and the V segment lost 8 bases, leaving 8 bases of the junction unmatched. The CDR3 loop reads CASGTGTGIEKLFF. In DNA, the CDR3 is TGTGCCAGCGGAACCGGGACAGGGATTGAAAAACTGTTTTTT.

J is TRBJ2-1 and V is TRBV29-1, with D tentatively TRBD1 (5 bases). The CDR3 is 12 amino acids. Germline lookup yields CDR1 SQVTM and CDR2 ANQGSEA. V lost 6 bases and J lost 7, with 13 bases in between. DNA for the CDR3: TGCAGCGTAGGGGTAGGGGTGAATGAGCAGTTCTTC. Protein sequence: CSVGVGVNEQFF.

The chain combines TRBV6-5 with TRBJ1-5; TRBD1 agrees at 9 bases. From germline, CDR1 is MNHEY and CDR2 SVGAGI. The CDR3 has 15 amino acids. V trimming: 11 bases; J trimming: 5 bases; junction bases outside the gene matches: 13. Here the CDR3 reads CAGHGGQGFHQPQHF. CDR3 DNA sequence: TGTGCCGGACATGGTGGACAGGGGTTCCATCAGCCCCAGCATTTT.

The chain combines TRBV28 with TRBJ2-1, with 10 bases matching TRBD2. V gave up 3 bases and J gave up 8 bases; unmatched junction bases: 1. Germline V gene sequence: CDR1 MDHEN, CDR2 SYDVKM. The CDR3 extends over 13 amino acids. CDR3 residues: CASSFGTSDEQFF. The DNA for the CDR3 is TGTGCCAGCAGTTTTGGGACTAGCGATGAGCAGTTCTTC.

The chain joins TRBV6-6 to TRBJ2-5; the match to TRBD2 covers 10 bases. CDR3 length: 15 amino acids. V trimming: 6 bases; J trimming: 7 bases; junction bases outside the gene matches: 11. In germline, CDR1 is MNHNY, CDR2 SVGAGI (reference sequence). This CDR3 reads CASSPRTSGLWTQYF. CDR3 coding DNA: TGTGCCAGCAGCCCCCGGACTAGCGGATTGTGGACCCAGTACTTC.

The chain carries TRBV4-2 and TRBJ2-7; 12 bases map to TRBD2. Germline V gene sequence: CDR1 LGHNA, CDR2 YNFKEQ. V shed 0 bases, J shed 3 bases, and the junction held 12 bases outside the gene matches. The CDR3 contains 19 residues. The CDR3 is CASSQDMASGREIVYEQYF. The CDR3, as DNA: TGTGCCAGCAGCCAAGATATGGCTAGCGGGAGGGAAATTGTCTACGAGCAGTACTTC.

The CDR3: CASSLDRGSTEAFF. The CDR3 nucleotides are TGTGCCAGCAGCCTCGACAGGGGGAGCACTGAAGCTTTCTTT. The rearrangement joins TRBV16 to TRBJ1-1; the match to TRBD1 covers 9 bases. CDR3 length equals 14 residues. V was clipped by 4 bases and J by 4 bases; unmatched bases: 4. The germline gives CDR1 KGHSY, CDR2 FQNENV.

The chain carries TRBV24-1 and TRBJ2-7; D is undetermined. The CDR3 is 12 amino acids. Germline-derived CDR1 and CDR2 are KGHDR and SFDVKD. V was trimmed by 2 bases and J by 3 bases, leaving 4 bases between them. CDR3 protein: CATSDSNYEQYF. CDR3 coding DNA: TGTGCCACCAGTGATTCTAACTACGAGCAGTACTTC.

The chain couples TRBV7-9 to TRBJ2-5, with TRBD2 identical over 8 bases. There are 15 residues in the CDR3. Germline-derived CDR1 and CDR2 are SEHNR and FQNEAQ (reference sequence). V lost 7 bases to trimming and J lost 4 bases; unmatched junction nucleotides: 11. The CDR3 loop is CASNTAAGGGETQYF. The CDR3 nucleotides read TGTGCCAGCAACACGGCGGCGGGAGGAGGAGAGACCCAGTACTTC.

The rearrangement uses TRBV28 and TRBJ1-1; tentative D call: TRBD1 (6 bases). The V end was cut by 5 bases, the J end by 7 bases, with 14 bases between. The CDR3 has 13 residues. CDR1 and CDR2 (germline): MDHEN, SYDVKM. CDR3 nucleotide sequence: TGTGCCAGCAGTCGGGGGGGGGCCCGTGAAGCTTTCTTT. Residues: CASSRGGAREAFF.